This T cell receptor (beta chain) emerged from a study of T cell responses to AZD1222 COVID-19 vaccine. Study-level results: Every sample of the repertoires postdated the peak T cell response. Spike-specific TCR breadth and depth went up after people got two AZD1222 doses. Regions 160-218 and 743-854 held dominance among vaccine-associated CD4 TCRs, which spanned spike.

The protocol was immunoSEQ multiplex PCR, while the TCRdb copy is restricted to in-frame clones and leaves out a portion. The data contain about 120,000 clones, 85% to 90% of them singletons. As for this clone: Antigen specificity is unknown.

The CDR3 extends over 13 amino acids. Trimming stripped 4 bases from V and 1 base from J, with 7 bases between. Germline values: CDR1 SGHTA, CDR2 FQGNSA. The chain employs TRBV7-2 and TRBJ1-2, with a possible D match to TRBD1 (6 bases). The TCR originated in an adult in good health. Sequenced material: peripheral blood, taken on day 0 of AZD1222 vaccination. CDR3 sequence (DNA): TGTGCCAGCAGCTGGACAGATAACTATGGCTACACCTTC. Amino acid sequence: CASSWTDNYGYTF.